The sequence of this T cell receptor beta chain was determined in a study of blood T cell repertoires in COVID-19. For the study at large: Acute and convalescent COVID-19 samples came from the United States, Italy and Spain. T cells, B-cell-depleted T cells, or PBMCs supplied cDNA or gDNA.

The V gene lost 6 bases and the J gene lost 6 bases, with 18 bases spanning the gap. The CDR3 covers 14 residues. Germline V lookup: CDR1 MNHEY, CDR2 SMNVEV (reference sequence). Original analysis: For nucleated cells, counts were estimated from reference gene primer amplification. TCRdb's table, derived via immunoSEQ multiplex PCR, lists solely in-frame clones and lacks some. D and trimming were read from the DNA, whereas the V and J calls and clone size are those reported in that table. The repertoire holds 200,000 to 250,000 clones, with 75% to 90% as singletons. This clonotype originated in a man aged 25-45 years with COVID-19, enrolled during active disease. Material for sequencing was peripheral blood. The chain employs TRBV27 and TRBJ2-7; weak D call: TRBD2 (5 bases). CDR3 in DNA: TGTGCCAGCAGCCTAGCTCCGATGGACCCCGAGCAGTACTTC. Amino acid sequence: CASSLAPMDPEQYF.